A selection of T cell receptor beta chains follows, all from one sample in a study of CD8 T cells in ankylosing spondylitis. TCRdb ran MiXCR on the 5' RACE reads and lists one entry per CDR3 protein. Among some 30,000 distinct CDR3 sequences listed, 12% to 15% were seen once. Sample: blood. These receptors were collected from a male donor with ankylosing spondylitis or in good health (not recorded which). The conserved cysteine and the conserved F or W are not part of the CDR3 here. D genes are given only for firm matches.

j_call v_call d_call cdr3_aa
TRBJ2-3 TRBV7-9 . ASSLARDTDTQY
TRBJ2-2 TRBV24-1 . ATRRGHSNTGELF
TRBJ1-4 TRBV5-1 . ASSSGQPLEKLF
TRBJ2-7 TRBV6-2/TRBV6-3 TRBD2 ASSYQLAGTYEQY
TRBJ2-1 TRBV20-1 . SAPRTPLNEQF
TRBJ1-2 TRBV28 TRBD1 ASTKQGGYGYT
TRBJ2-3 TRBV6-5 TRBD2 ASSRLAGVLATDTQY
TRBJ1-1 TRBV27 TRBD1 ASSRQGITEAF
TRBJ2-2 TRBV29-1 . SVDRGSNTGELF
TRBJ2-1 TRBV3-1 . ASSPGGNEQF
TRBJ2-3 TRBV28 . ASSLPGTSTDTQY
TRBJ2-7 TRBV19 TRBD1 ASSTRQGTYEQY
TRBJ2-1 TRBV12-3/TRBV12-4 TRBD2 ASTRGLADNEQF
TRBJ2-1 TRBV4-3 . ASSQQSADYNEQF
TRBJ2-2 TRBV27 TRBD1 ASSHWGQGLGELF
TRBJ1-4 TRBV12-3/TRBV12-4 TRBD1 ASRSGTGIEKLF
TRBJ1-1 TRBV7-2 . ASSPSRVEFTEAF
TRBJ2-3 TRBV28 TRBD2 ASSGPLAGTDTQY
TRBJ1-1 TRBV7-2 . ASSFRYKDTTEAF